Given below is one T cell receptor (beta chain) in context. The record originates from a study of OX40 agonist ivuxolimab in advanced cancers. Study-level information: Participants, 82.7% male, averaged roughly 59 years of age, ranging from about 23 to 80.

The CDR3 has 20 residues. CDR1 and CDR2 from the germline V gene are SGHVS and FQNEAQ. V gave up 5 bases and J gave up 4 bases; unmatched junction bases: 17. Clones were sequenced by immunoSEQ multiplex PCR, and TCRdb holds only the in-frame ones, with some missing. The table has about 95,000 clones, roughly 88% seen once. This TCR derives from an adult with an advanced solid tumor such as melanoma, head and neck, liver or kidney cancer. The chain combines TRBV7-8 with TRBJ2-3; 14 nucleotides match TRBD2. This material consisted of CD4+ or CD8+ T cells sorted from blood, taken in a trial of the OX40 agonist ivuxolimab. Here the CDR3 reads CASSPAGPGLAGVRADTQYF. CDR3 nucleotides: TGTGCCAGCAGCCCCGCGGGTCCGGGACTAGCGGGAGTTAGGGCAGATACGCAGTATTTT.